This T cell receptor beta chain is drawn from a study of neoadjuvant anti-PD-1 for oral cavity cancer. This clone was observed once. TCRdb's table, derived via immunoSEQ multiplex PCR, lists solely in-frame clones and lacks some. The data show approximately 13,000 clones, 71% seen once. This sample's time point: after neoadjuvant nivolumab, at surgical resection. The CDR3 covers 13 residues. Germline V gene sequence: CDR1 SGHTS, CDR2 YDEGEE. With V trimmed by 4 bases and J by 6 bases, 0 bases remained unmatched. Material: PBMCs, obtained after nivolumab (anti-PD-1) treatment. The V call is TRBV5-8, the J call TRBJ1-4; 10 positions match TRBD1. This clonotype was obtained from a person aged 35 to 85 with oral cavity squamous cell carcinoma. In nucleotides, the CDR3 is TGTGCCAGCAGCGGGACAGGGGATGAAAAACTGTTTTTT. It is translated as CASSGTGDEKLFF.